Below are 25 T cell receptor beta chains sequenced from a single sample in a study of shared clonotypes between healthy human individuals. Clones were read by immunoSEQ multiplex PCR, and TCRdb kept only the in-frame ones, dropping some. The repertoire holds some 2,400,000 clones, with approximately 96% as singletons. What was sequenced was naive CD4+ T cells sorted from blood. Subset noted: CD45RA+ positively selected. These receptors all stem from a man in his late teens or twenties in good health.

The chain recombines TRBV2 with TRBJ2-5, with D perhaps assigned TRBD1 or TRBD2 (5 bases each). V lost 3 bases, J lost 4 bases, and 12 bases lay in between. Germline-derived CDR1 and CDR2 are SNHLY and FYNNEI. The CDR3 extends over 14 amino acids. The CDR3, as DNA: TGTGCCAGCAGTGATGTGTTTGGGGGAGAGACCCAGTACTTC. Protein: CASSDVFGGETQYF.

The chain couples TRBV6-1 to TRBJ2-2; D possibly corresponds to TRBD2 (5 bases). The CDR3 loop spans 15 amino acids. The V and J ends lost 11 bases and 4 bases respectively, with 20 bases between them. CDR1 is MNHNS, CDR2 SASEGT, per germline. The CDR3 DNA reads TGTGCCGCCCCCCTGCGGGTGGGGTCCACCGGGGAGCTGTTTTTT. It encodes CAAPLRVGSTGELFF.

The sample holds one count of this clone. The chain carries TRBV7-9 and TRBJ1-1; D not certain. Trimming removed 2 bases from V and 3 bases from J, with 4 bases in between. The CDR3 contains 12 residues. The germline V gene encodes CDR1 SEHNR and CDR2 FQNEAQ (reference sequence). CDR3 sequence: CASSLTYTEAFF. CDR3 nucleotides: TGTGCCAGCAGCTTAACTTACACTGAAGCTTTCTTT.

The V call is TRBV4-1, the J call TRBJ2-2; D is uncertain. Germline assignment: CDR1 MGHRA and CDR2 YSYEKL. The V end lost 3 bases, the J end lost 6 bases, and 14 bases lay between the germline ends. The CDR3 spans 15 residues. CDR3 protein: CASSQTQEYPGELFF. CDR3 nucleotides: TGCGCCAGCAGCCAGACCCAGGAATACCCCGGGGAGCTGTTTTTT.

This clone was counted once. This rearrangement joins TRBV7-9 to TRBJ1-6; 8 bases match TRBD1. Trimming at V came to 5 bases and at J to 13 bases, leaving 10 bases not matched to a gene. There are 14 residues in the CDR3. CDR1 is SEHNR, CDR2 FQNEAQ, per germline (reference sequence). DNA of the CDR3: TGTGCCAGCAGCCGACAGGGGCGTATCCCGCCCCTCCACTTT. This sequence encodes CASSRQGRIPPLHF.

The V gene is TRBV4-3, the J gene TRBJ2-1; D is unresolved. V gave up 4 bases and J gave up 4 bases, with 11 bases separating them. The CDR3 runs 14 residues. Germline loops: CDR1 LGHNA, CDR2 YSLEER. The CDR3 loop reads CASSRYLEYNEQFF. CDR3 DNA sequence: TGCGCCAGCAGCCGGTATCTAGAATACAATGAGCAGTTCTTC.

V and J are TRBV6-5 and TRBJ2-5; D might be TRBD1 or TRBD2, each matching 5 bases. Germline values: CDR1 MNHEY, CDR2 SVGAGI. The CDR3 has 12 residues. The V end was cut by 5 bases, the J end by 5 bases, with 9 bases between. The CDR3 spells CASSGGKETQYF. The DNA of the CDR3 is TGTGCCAGCAGTGGGGGAAAGGAGACCCAGTACTTC.

This clone has a handful of counts. CDR3: CAISGGFDQPQHF. The CDR3 DNA reads TGTGCCATCAGTGGCGGGTTTGATCAGCCCCAGCATTTT. This chain connects TRBV10-3 to TRBJ1-5; D not resolved. Per the germline V gene, CDR1 is ENHRY and CDR2 is SYGVKD. The CDR3 contains 13 residues. The V and J ends lost 4 bases and 5 bases respectively, with 9 bases between them.

CDR3 sequence reads: CASRAGQGNTEAFF. CDR3 in DNA: TGTGCCAGCAGGGCGGGACAGGGGAACACTGAAGCTTTCTTT. The J gene is TRBJ1-1, the V gene TRBV6-1; 9 bases match TRBD1. The CDR3 is made up of 14 amino acids. Germline V gene sequence: CDR1 MNHNS, CDR2 SASEGT. V was clipped by 6 bases and J by 1 base; unmatched bases: 3.

For this clone: Other nucleotide sequences from this sample produce the same CDR3. J is TRBJ2-3 and V is TRBV7-2; 13 bases match TRBD2. The CDR3 sequence is 16 residues long. Per the germline V gene, CDR1 is SGHTA and CDR2 is FQGNSA. Losses at the gene ends were 4 bases for V and 0 bases for J; bases not matched to a gene: 1. CDR3 loop: CASSSGLAGSTDTQYF. Written as DNA, the CDR3 is TGTGCCAGCAGCTCGGGACTAGCGGGGAGCACAGATACGCAGTATTTT.

This chain connects TRBV28 to TRBJ2-1, with D possibly matching TRBD1 (6 bases). Germline CDR1 is MDHEN and CDR2 is SYDVKM. The CDR3 loop spans 16 amino acids. Trimming left V 2 bases short and J 2 bases short, with 13 bases between. CDR3 residues: CASSLGQGPPYNEQFF. The CDR3, as DNA: TGTGCCAGCAGTTTAGGGCAGGGGCCTCCCTACAATGAGCAGTTCTTC.

V is TRBV7-9 and J is TRBJ1-1; D perhaps matches TRBD1 (5 bases). The germline CDR1 and CDR2 sequences are SEHNR and FQNEAQ (reference sequence). V was trimmed by 5 bases and J by 2 bases, leaving 12 bases between them. This CDR3 is built from 14 residues. Here the CDR3 DNA reads TGTGCCAGCAGCCTGACAGAGCTCAACACTGAAGCTTTCTTT. The encoded protein is CASSLTELNTEAFF.

V usage is TRBV7-6 and J usage is TRBJ2-5; perhaps TRBD2 as D (5 bases). The V end was cut by 5 bases, the J end by 2 bases, with 18 bases between. This CDR3 region has 16 residues. The V gene's germline CDR1 is SGHVS and CDR2 FNYEAQ. The DNA for the CDR3 is TGTGCCAGCAGCCCAACGGGCACCTGGACTCAAGAGACCCAGTACTTC. This encodes CASSPTGTWTQETQYF.

The CDR3 DNA is TGTGCCAGCAGACCCGGGACAGGGGCCCCGAACACTGAAGCTTTCTTT. Protein: CASRPGTGAPNTEAFF. The chain is built from TRBV2 and TRBJ1-1; 10 bases line up with TRBD1. CDR1 SNHLY and CDR2 FYNNEI come from the germline V gene. The CDR3 is 16 amino acids. V was clipped by 6 bases and J by 1 base; unmatched bases: 8.

The chain recombines TRBV2 with TRBJ1-1, with D unclear. This CDR3 is built from 13 residues. Germline CDR1 is SNHLY and CDR2 is FYNNEI. V lost 6 bases, J lost 4 bases, and 12 bases lay in between. DNA for the CDR3: TGTGCCAGCAGCGTGTCAGTACTCACTGAAGCTTTCTTT. The encoded protein is CASSVSVLTEAFF.

This CDR3 is CASSPVRGVDEQFF. In nucleotides, the CDR3 is TGTGCCAGCTCACCGGTGAGGGGGGTCGATGAGCAGTTCTTC. The chain carries TRBV18 and TRBJ2-1; tentatively, D is TRBD1 or TRBD2 (6 bases each). The length of the CDR3 is 14 residues. Germline values: CDR1 KGHSH, CDR2 LQKENI. Trimming left V 3 bases short and J 8 bases short, with 14 bases between.

This clone was counted a single time. The chain recombines TRBV5-1 with TRBJ2-5; no reliable D call. Germline V gene sequence: CDR1 SGHRS, CDR2 YFSETQ. This CDR3 has 14 amino acids. Trimming removed 6 bases at V and 4 bases at J, with 16 bases between. CDR3 nucleotides: TGCGCCAGCAACCCGGGCCGAACGGGAGAGACCCAGTACTTC. This translates into CASNPGRTGETQYF.

The chain combines TRBV18 with TRBJ1-1; no definite D call. Per the germline V gene, CDR1 is KGHSH and CDR2 is LQKENI. This CDR3 is built from 13 residues. V lost 5 bases to trimming and J lost 1 base, with 8 bases between them. The chain's CDR3 is CASSDQANTEAFF. The CDR3 region has the DNA TGTGCCAGCTCAGACCAGGCGAACACTGAAGCTTTCTTT.

The CDR3 protein is CASSHQGGLETQYF. The CDR3 region has the DNA TGTGCCAGTAGCCATCAAGGGGGCTTGGAGACCCAGTACTTC. The chain joins TRBV19 to TRBJ2-5; 7 bases align to TRBD1. This CDR3 contains 14 residues. Germline trimming cut 6 bases from V and 5 bases from J; bases unmatched to any gene: 9. The V gene's germline CDR1 is LNHDA and CDR2 SQIVND (reference sequence).

This sequence joins TRBV6-1 and TRBJ1-2; possibly TRBD1 for D (6 bases). The CDR3 has 14 amino acids. The germline gives CDR1 MNHNS, CDR2 SASEGT. The V gene lost 3 bases and the J gene lost 5 bases, with 13 bases spanning the gap. CDR3 DNA: TGTGCCAGCAGTGATCGGACAGCATCTTATGGCTACACCTTC. Its translation: CASSDRTASYGYTF.

The chain carries TRBV7-2 and TRBJ2-1, with TRBD2 as a possible D gene (6 bases). Trimming took off 3 bases at V and 8 bases at J, with 11 bases between the two ends. CDR3 length equals 13 residues. Germline V CDR1 and CDR2: SGHTA, FQGNSA. This CDR3 reads CASSFVAVYEQFF. DNA for the CDR3: TGTGCCAGCAGCTTTGTAGCGGTTTATGAGCAGTTCTTC.

The chain is built from TRBV7-2 and TRBJ1-2; 7 bases line up with TRBD1. This CDR3 region has 14 residues. The germline CDR1 and CDR2 sequences are SGHTA and FQGNSA. V shed 3 bases and J 4 bases; nucleotides not matched to a gene: 5. This chain's CDR3 is CASSLQGVSYGYTF. Here the CDR3 DNA reads TGTGCCAGCAGCTTGCAGGGGGTAAGCTATGGCTACACCTTC.

About this clone itself: Other nucleotide sequences from this sample produce the same CDR3. The chain couples TRBV18 to TRBJ2-5, with no clear D. The CDR3 sequence is 13 residues long. Trimming stripped 2 bases from V and 4 bases from J, with 8 bases between. Germline CDR1 is KGHSH and CDR2 is LQKENI. CDR3 coding DNA: TGTGCCAGCTCACCAGTAGGGTTAGAGACCCAGTACTTC. This sequence encodes CASSPVGLETQYF.

The chain combines TRBV12-2 with TRBJ2-7; the D call in the table, TRBD1, was not verified against the DNA. TRBV12-2 is classified as a pseudogene. The CDR3 covers 17 residues. The chain's CDR3 is CASRLAVVRTGGCEQYF. The DNA of the CDR3 is TGTGCAAGTCGCTTAGCGGTTGTAAGGACAGGGGGATGCGAGCAGTACTTC.

In its sample, this clone was seen once. The genes are TRBV10-3 and TRBJ1-2; D might be TRBD1 (6 bases). The germline V and J ends were trimmed by 4 bases and 8 bases, with 17 bases remaining between them. CDR3 size: 14 residues. Germline V CDR1 and CDR2: ENHRY, SYGVKD. The CDR3 here is CAISGRQERGGYTF. CDR3 coding DNA: TGTGCCATCAGTGGAAGACAGGAAAGAGGGGGCTACACCTTC.